Presented here are 18 T cell receptor beta chains from one specimen sequenced in a study of early T cells in non-severe SARS-CoV-2 infection. TCRdb re-called the 5' RACE reads with MiXCR, one entry per CDR3 protein. The repertoire holds tens of thousands of distinct CDR3 sequences, approximately 6.1% seen once, with around 12% in the top ten. The source material was whole blood. The origin of the receptors is an adult who was a healthcare worker with PCR-confirmed SARS-CoV-2 infection or an uninfected control (not recorded which).

This clonotype was detected many times. This sequence joins TRBV29-1 and TRBJ1-4, with unresolved D. The length of the CDR3 is 14 residues. The V end lost 1 base, the J end lost 3 bases, and 9 bases lay between the germline ends. Germline V gives CDR1 SQVTM, CDR2 ANQGSEA. The CDR3: CSVEGAGANEKLFF. For the CDR3, the DNA is TGCAGCGTTGAAGGGGCCGGGGCTAATGAAAAACTGTTTTTT.

There are many counts of this clonotype. The chain couples TRBV20-1 to TRBJ2-7; D may be TRBD1 or TRBD2 (5 bases each). This CDR3 is 15 amino acids long. The ends were cut back, 3 bases at V and 1 base at J, with 16 bases in the middle. CDR1 and CDR2 from the germline V gene are DFQATT and SNEGSKA (reference sequence). DNA for the CDR3: TGCAGTGCTAGGGCTGGGGCGGGCTATTCCTACGAGCAGTACTTC. Translated, it gives CSARAGAGYSYEQYF.

The V and J genes are TRBV7-6 and TRBJ1-3; D ambiguous. The CDR3 has 15 amino acids. Trimming shortened V by 4 bases and J by 1 base, and 11 bases separated the two germline ends. The germline V gene has CDR1 SGHVS and CDR2 FNYEAQ. This CDR3 reads CASSSSGGSGNTIYF. The CDR3 DNA follows: TGTGCCAGCAGCTCCTCCGGAGGATCTGGAAACACCATATATTTT.

The chain employs TRBV20-1 and TRBJ1-2, with 7 positions matching TRBD1. Looked up from germline, CDR1 is DFQATT and CDR2 is SNEGSKA (reference sequence). V was pared by 6 bases and J by 4 bases, with 11 bases of the junction left unmatched. This CDR3 region has 14 residues. This chain's CDR3 is CSAHPGTALYGYTF. CDR3 DNA: TGCAGTGCCCACCCGGGGACAGCACTCTATGGCTACACCTTC.

This clonotype was detected ten times or more. The chain has TRBV2 and TRBJ2-7; D is perhaps TRBD1 (6 bases). V gave up 6 bases and J gave up 0 bases, with 15 bases separating them. The germline gives CDR1 SNHLY, CDR2 FYNNEI. CDR3 length: 15 amino acids. The DNA for the CDR3 is TGTGCCAGCAGCGTTCCACAGGGCAACTCCTACGAGCAGTACTTC. Translating it yields CASSVPQGNSYEQYF. Filled out from reference TRBV2 and TRBJ2-7, the complete variable domain reads EPEVTQTPSHQVTQMGQEVILRCVPISNHLYFYWYRQILGQKVEFLVSFYNNEISEKSEIFDDQFSVERPDGSNFTLKIRSTKLEDSAMYFCASSVPQGNSYEQYFGPGTRLTVT.

This clonotype was recorded a few times. The V and J genes are TRBV12-3 or TRBV12-4 and TRBJ1-2, with D uncertain. This CDR3 is 15 amino acids long. Trimming shortened V by 3 bases and J by 0 bases, and 11 bases separated the two germline ends. The CDR3 nucleotides read TGTGCCAGCAGTTTGGCAGTCCCCTCTAACTATGGCTACACCTTC. Amino acid sequence: CASSLAVPSNYGYTF.

This clonotype showed up many times. The chain has TRBV28 and TRBJ1-1; a weak D match, TRBD1 (6 bases). V lost 8 bases, J lost 5 bases, and 15 bases lay in between. Germline V gene sequence: CDR1 MDHEN, CDR2 SYDVKM. This CDR3 comprises 13 residues. DNA for the CDR3: TGTGCCAGCCACCTGGGGGGGCGGACTGAAGCTTTCTTT. Its protein product is CASHLGGRTEAFF.

This clonotype was found a few times. V usage is TRBV10-3 and J usage is TRBJ1-1; 11 bases fit TRBD1. The CDR3 consists of 13 residues. Looked up from germline, CDR1 is ENHRY and CDR2 is SYGVKD. The V and J ends lost 4 bases and 10 bases, in that order; junction bases with no gene match: 5. The CDR3 sequence: CAISAGQGVGAFF. DNA of the CDR3: TGTGCCATCAGTGCGGGACAGGGGGTTGGAGCTTTCTTT.

This chain uses TRBV27 with TRBJ1-1; 8 bases align to TRBD1. This CDR3 comprises 14 residues. Trimming cost V 5 bases and J 4 bases; bases outside gene matches: 6. CDR1 MNHEY and CDR2 SMNVEV come from the germline V gene (reference sequence). The CDR3 DNA sequence: TGTGCCAGCAGTCCCAGGGGGCTAGGCACTGAAGCTTTCTTT. Translation: CASSPRGLGTEAFF.

This clonotype was detected a few times. In DNA, the CDR3 is TGTGCCAGCAGCTCGGGAAGCTCCGAGCAGTACTTC. Protein: CASSSGSSEQYF. The chain uses TRBV11-2 and TRBJ2-7; weak D call: TRBD2 (5 bases). CDR3 size: 12 residues. Trimming removed 4 bases at V and 6 bases at J, with 10 bases between. The germline CDR1 and CDR2 sequences are SGHAT and FQNNGV.

This clonotype showed up many times. The chain links TRBV30 to TRBJ2-2; D is unresolved. The V gene's germline CDR1 is GTSNPN and CDR2 SVGIG (reference sequence). This CDR3 comprises 12 residues. Trimming took off 2 bases at V and 6 bases at J, with 7 bases between the two ends. CDR3 in DNA: TGTGCCTGGAGTACCCGCCCCGGGGAGCTGTTTTTT. Protein sequence: CAWSTRPGELFF. Combining the CDR3 with reference TRBV30 and TRBJ2-2 gives the whole variable domain SQTIHQWPATLVQPVGSPLSLECTVEGTSNPNLYWYRQAAGRGLQLLFYSVGIGQISSEVPQNLSASRPQDRQFILSSKKLLLSDSGFYLCAWSTRPGELFFGEGSRLTVL.

This clonotype was counted a few times. The gene calls are TRBV5-1 and TRBJ2-5; D perhaps matches TRBD1 (6 bases). This CDR3 contains 15 residues. The germline V and J ends were trimmed by 4 bases and 9 bases, with 22 bases remaining between them. CDR1 and CDR2 (germline): SGHRS, YFSETQ. The CDR3 loop reads CASSTSDRSGRPQYF. The CDR3 DNA reads as TGCGCCAGCAGCACATCCGACAGGTCTGGGAGACCCCAGTACTTC. Supplemented by reference TRBV5-1 and TRBJ2-5, the full variable domain reads KAGVTQTPRYLIKTRGQQVTLSCSPISGHRSVSWYQQTPGQGLQFLFEYFSETQRNKGNFPGRFSGRQFSNSRSEMNVSTLELGDSALYLCASSTSDRSGRPQYFGPGTRLLVL.

The chain has TRBV2 and TRBJ2-3, with 13 bases lining up with TRBD2. The CDR3 runs to 16 residues. The germline V gene encodes CDR1 SNHLY and CDR2 FYNNEI. The V and J ends lost 5 bases and 3 bases, in that order; junction bases with no gene match: 5. CDR3 sequence (DNA): TGTGCCAGCAGTCCCTGGACTAGCGGGGGAACAGATACGCAGTATTTT. Translated, it gives CASSPWTSGGTDTQYF.

This clonotype was recorded many times. This rearrangement joins TRBV9 to TRBJ2-7, with D hard to call. With 4 bases removed from V and 7 bases from J, the gap between germline ends came to 15 bases. Germline V lookup: CDR1 SGDLS, CDR2 YYNGEE. CDR3 size: 13 residues. Written as DNA, the CDR3 is TGTGCCAGCAGCCCCGGTCCCACTACTGAGCAGTACTTC. Its protein is CASSPGPTTEQYF.

In its sample, this clonotype was seen a few times. The chain combines TRBV19 with TRBJ2-1; D possibly uses TRBD1 or TRBD2 (5 bases each). CDR1 and CDR2 from the germline V gene are LNHDA and SQIVND (reference sequence). This CDR3 comprises 15 residues. Trimming cost V 1 base and J 6 bases, with 13 bases left between them. The chain's CDR3 is CASSIVAGTGNEQFF. The CDR3 DNA follows: TGTGCCAGTAGTATAGTGGCAGGGACGGGCAATGAGCAGTTCTTC.

This clonotype was seen ten or more times. The chain is built from TRBV4-3 and TRBJ2-3; TRBD2 agrees at 9 bases. The CDR3 length is 16 residues. V was pared by 3 bases and J by 0 bases, with 4 bases of the junction left unmatched. Germline V gives CDR1 LGHNA, CDR2 YSLEER. The CDR3 sequence is CASSQWLAGSTDTQYF. For the CDR3, the DNA is TGCGCCAGCAGCCAGTGGCTAGCGGGGAGCACAGATACGCAGTATTTT.

This clonotype was detected only a few times. The chain carries TRBV7-9 and TRBJ2-1; 13 bases agree with TRBD2. The CDR3 length is 16 residues. CDR1 is SEHNR, CDR2 FQNEAQ, per germline (reference sequence). With 3 bases clipped from V and 8 bases from J, the junction kept 7 bases outside the gene matches. CDR3 DNA: TGTGCCAGCAGCTTGGCTACTAGCGGGGGGGCCTATGAGCAGTTCTTC. This codes for CASSLATSGGAYEQFF.

This clonotype was observed many times. This CDR3 reads CSARLAGTTDTQYF. The CDR3 region has the DNA TGCAGTGCGCGACTAGCGGGGACCACAGATACGCAGTATTTT. The chain employs TRBV20-1 and TRBJ2-3; 11 positions agree with TRBD2. The CDR3 is made up of 14 amino acids. Germline loops: CDR1 DFQATT, CDR2 SNEGSKA (reference sequence). The V and J ends lost 6 bases and 2 bases, in that order; junction bases with no gene match: 4.